These T cell receptor beta chains were read from a single sample in a study of vaccination and CD4 T cells after COVID-19. TCRdb called the PCR reads again in MiXCR, with one record for every CDR3 protein. This sample has 25,000 or so distinct CDR3 sequences, with 50% found just once. The sequenced sample was CD4+ T cells from blood, obtained about 7 months after SARS-CoV-2 vaccination. The receptors come from a human donor who had recovered from COVID-19. CDR3s include the opening cysteine and the closing phenylalanine or tryptophan. The D gene is left open where the match is weak. Expanded clones get a size class; other rows say once, few or many, or leave the size out.

abundance	v_gene	d_gene	j_gene	CDR3nt	CDR3aa
NA	TRBV7-9	NA	TRBJ2-1	TGTGCCAGCAGCTTATCGATATCTAACTACAATGAGCAGTTCTTC	CASSLSISNYNEQFF
NA	TRBV7-8	NA	TRBJ2-3	TGTGCCAGCAGCTTACTAGGGACTAGCACAGATACGCAGTATTTT	CASSLLGTSTDTQYF
NA	TRBV6-1	TRBD2	TRBJ2-1	TGTGCCAGCAGACAACTAGCGCCGCGCTCCTACAATGAGCAGTTCTTC	CASRQLAPRSYNEQFF
few	TRBV6-1	NA	TRBJ2-5	TGTGCCAGCAGCAAATACCGGGACTCACGGACCCAGTACTTC	CASSKYRDSRTQYF
NA	TRBV27	NA	TRBJ2-1	TGTGCCATCAGTGACCAGGGCCATGAGCAGTTCTTC	CAISDQGHEQFF
NA	TRBV20-1	NA	TRBJ2-1	TGCAGTGCTAGACGACCTAACAGGACAGCCTACAATGAGCAGTTCTTC	CSARRPNRTAYNEQFF
NA	TRBV21-1	NA	TRBJ2-3	TGTGCCAGCAGCACCGAGGACTGCACAGATACGCAGTATTTT	CASSTEDCTDTQYF
few	TRBV20-1	TRBD2	TRBJ2-5	TGCAGTGCTCCAGGACTAGCGGGAGGGCCGGTCCAAGAGACCCAGTACTTC	CSAPGLAGGPVQETQYF
few	TRBV7-8	NA	TRBJ1-5	TGTGCCAGCAGCTTAGGGGTTGGGAGCAATCAGCCCCAGCATTTT	CASSLGVGSNQPQHF
once	TRBV6-1	TRBD1	TRBJ2-5	TGTGCCAGCGAGACAGGGGGCAGAGAGACCCAGTACTTC	CASETGGRETQYF
NA	TRBV10-3	NA	TRBJ1-1	TGTGCCATCAGTTCCAGGGGAGACACTGAAGCTTTCTTT	CAISSRGDTEAFF
NA	TRBV7-9	TRBD1	TRBJ2-5	TGTGCCAGCAGCCCGTACCCAGGGGGCCAAGAGACCCAGTACTTC	CASSPYPGGQETQYF
NA	TRBV11-2	NA	TRBJ2-7	TGTGCCAGCAGCCAGGACGCCAACTCCTACGAGCAGTACTTC	CASSQDANSYEQYF
NA	TRBV7-9	NA	TRBJ2-1	TGTGCCAGCAGCTTAGCGGCGAGTGCTGAGCAGTTCTTC	CASSLAASAEQFF
NA	TRBV2	NA	TRBJ1-1	TGTGCCAGCAGGAGACTCCTGAACACTGGAGCTTTCTTT	CASRRLLNTGAFF
NA	TRBV6-1	NA	TRBJ1-5	TGTGCCAGCAGACCCCAGACCAATCAGCCCCAGCATTTT	CASRPQTNQPQHF
once	TRBV27	TRBD2	TRBJ2-5	TGTGCCAGCAGAATAGCGGGAGAAGCAGAGACCCAGTACTTC	CASRIAGEAETQYF
few	TRBV6-5	NA	TRBJ1-1	TGTGCCAGCAGTTACTCGATCTCTCTAGGTAACACTGAAGCTTTCTTT	CASSYSISLGNTEAFF
few	TRBV20-1	NA	TRBJ2-5	TGCAGTGTAGCGCAAGAGACCCAGTACTTC	CSVAQETQYF
once	TRBV5-1	TRBD2	TRBJ2-6	TGCGCCAGCAGCGGGACTAGCGGTTTCTCTGGGGCCAACGTCCTGACTTTC	CASSGTSGFSGANVLTF
NA	TRBV28	NA	TRBJ1-2	TGTGCCAGCAGTTTGGCGTACAATTATGGCTACACCTTC	CASSLAYNYGYTF
few	TRBV7-2	NA	TRBJ1-6	TGTGCCAGCACCGGCCAGGTGCGGTCGTCACCCCTCCACTTT	CASTGQVRSSPLHF
NA	TRBV6-1	NA	TRBJ1-1	TGTGCCAGCAGTGAGTCGGGACTCATGAACACTGAAGCTTTCTTT	CASSESGLMNTEAFF
NA	TRBV5-1	NA	TRBJ2-7	NA	CASSNQTSMYLCASLGRAYEQYF
few	TRBV6-1	NA	TRBJ2-3	TGTGCCAGCAGCCAAACCGGGGCCACAGATACGCAGTATTTT	CASSQTGATDTQYF
NA	TRBV20-1	NA	TRBJ1-6	TGCAGTGCTAGAGAAGTGGGGCAGGGTTCACCCCTCCACTTT	CSAREVGQGSPLHF
few	TRBV7-6	TRBD1	TRBJ2-5	TGTGCCAGCAGCTTATCAGGGGGTGGGCAAGAGACCCAGTACTTC	CASSLSGGGQETQYF
once	TRBV27	NA	TRBJ1-1	TGTGCCAGCAATTCAGGGATAGGGGAGTTAGGACCGAACACTGAAGCTTTCTTT	CASNSGIGELGPNTEAFF
few	TRBV20-1	TRBD1	TRBJ2-1	TGCAGTGCTAGTTCAGCAGGGGGCTTAAATGAGCAGTTCTTC	CSASSAGGLNEQFF
NA	TRBV7-2	TRBD1	TRBJ1-1	TGTGCCAGCAGAGGGACCCAAGGGGGCGTTAGGGATGAAGCTTTCTTT	CASRGTQGGVRDEAFF
NA	TRBV20-1	TRBD2	TRBJ2-5	TGCAGTGCTAGCCTCGGGACTAGCTTAGAGACCCAGTACTTC	CSASLGTSLETQYF
NA	TRBV7-8	TRBD1	TRBJ1-6	TGTGCCAGCAGTTTTAGCGGGGACAGGGGAAATTCACCCCTCCACTTT	CASSFSGDRGNSPLHF
few	TRBV7-9	NA	TRBJ2-2	TGTGCCAGCAGCTTCCGACCCGGGGAGCTGTTTTTT	CASSFRPGELFF
NA	TRBV20-1	TRBD2	TRBJ2-1	TGCAGTGCCTCTAAGCGGGAGGACAATGAGCAGTTCTTC	CSASKREDNEQFF
few	TRBV7-9	NA	TRBJ2-5	TGTGCCAGCAGCTTAGGTGGCCTACCCGGGGGGACCCAGTACTTC	CASSLGGLPGGTQYF
few	TRBV7-9	NA	TRBJ1-2	TGTGCCAGCAGCCCACCCGGGGGCAGGGACTATGGCTACACCTTC	CASSPPGGRDYGYTF
few	TRBV20-1	NA	TRBJ2-2	TGCAGTGCTCCCAATACCGACACTGGGGAGCTGTTTTTT	CSAPNTDTGELFF
NA	TRBV29-1	TRBD1	TRBJ2-1	TGCAGCGTTGAAATAAGTGTGGACAGGGTCGACCTAGCCTACAATGAGCAGTTCTTC	CSVEISVDRVDLAYNEQFF
few	TRBV24-1	NA	TRBJ2-2	TGTGCCACCAGTGATATCCGACGGAACACCGGGGAGCTGTTTTTT	CATSDIRRNTGELFF
NA	TRBV28	TRBD2	TRBJ2-3	TGTGCCAGCAGTCAAACTAGCGGGAGCGTCGGAGATACGCAGTATTTT	CASSQTSGSVGDTQYF
NA	TRBV15	NA	TRBJ2-5	TGTGCCACCAGCAGAGATGTGGGTACCCAGTACTTC	CATSRDVGTQYF
NA	TRBV20-1	TRBD2	TRBJ2-6	TGCAGTGCTGTGTCTAGCGGACTGAACTCTGGGGCCAACGTCCTGACTTTC	CSAVSSGLNSGANVLTF
few	TRBV20-1	TRBD1	TRBJ1-5	TGCAGTGCTCCTAGACAGGGTCCAAGGCAGCCCCAGCATTTT	CSAPRQGPRQPQHF
NA	TRBV6-1	NA	TRBJ2-5	TGTGCCAGCAGTCCGTCCCTCCGGGACTTTGAGACCCAGTACTTC	CASSPSLRDFETQYF
NA	TRBV7-2	TRBD1	TRBJ1-6	TGTGCCAGCAGCCCCGAGGCACAGGGGATCCTCCACTTT	CASSPEAQGILHF
few	TRBV6-5	TRBD1	TRBJ2-3	TGTGCCAGCAGTTACTCCCCTTCGACAGGGGCAGATACGCAGTATTTT	CASSYSPSTGADTQYF
few	TRBV4-1	NA	TRBJ1-2	TGCGCCAGCAGCCAAGAGGGGTACTATGGCTACACCTTC	CASSQEGYYGYTF
few	TRBV6-4	TRBD1	TRBJ2-3	TGTGCCAGCAGTGATGGGACAGGGGGCACAGATACGCAGTATTTT	CASSDGTGGTDTQYF
NA	TRBV28	NA	TRBJ1-5	TGTGCCAGCAGTTTAGGGACCGGACCCTTCTGGAGTCGGCCCCAGCATTTT	CASSLGTGPFWSRPQHF